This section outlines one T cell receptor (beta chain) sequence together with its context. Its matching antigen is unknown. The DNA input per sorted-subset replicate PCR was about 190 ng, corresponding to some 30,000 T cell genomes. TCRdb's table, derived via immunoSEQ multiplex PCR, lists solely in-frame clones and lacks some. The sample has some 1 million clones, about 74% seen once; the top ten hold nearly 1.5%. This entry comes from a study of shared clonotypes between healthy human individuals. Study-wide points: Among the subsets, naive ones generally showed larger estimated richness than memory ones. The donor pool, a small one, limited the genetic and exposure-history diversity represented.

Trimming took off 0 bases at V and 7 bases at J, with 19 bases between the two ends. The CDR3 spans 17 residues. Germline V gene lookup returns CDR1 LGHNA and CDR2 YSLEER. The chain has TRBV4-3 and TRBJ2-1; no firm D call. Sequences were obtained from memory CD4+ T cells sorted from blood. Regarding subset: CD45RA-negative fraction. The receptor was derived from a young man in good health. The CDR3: CASSQETNRDWGNEQFF. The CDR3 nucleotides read TGCGCCAGCAGCCAAGAGACCAACCGAGATTGGGGTAATGAGCAGTTCTTC.